A single sample gave rise to the 8 T cell receptor beta chains below, sequenced in a study of patients and donors after allogeneic stem cell transplantation. TCRdb re-derived calls from the RT-PCR reads in MiXCR, one entry per CDR3 protein. Here the sample spans around 170,000 distinct CDR3 sequences, about 24% being singletons. The source material was blood, either unsorted or a sorted T cell fraction (not recorded which). These receptors were collected from a human donor who was either an allogeneic HSCT recipient or a stem cell or donor lymphocyte infusion donor (not recorded which). It is not recorded whose cells these are; they may come from a transplant donor.

Only one count was recorded for this clonotype. The chain recombines TRBV6-5 with TRBJ2-7; TRBD1 matches at 7 bases. V lost 5 bases and J lost 3; bases outside the gene matches: 4. From germline, CDR1 is MNHEY and CDR2 SVGAGI. The CDR3 has 13 residues. The CDR3 loop is CASSKGQLYEQYF. In DNA form, the CDR3 reads TGTGCCAGCAGTAAGGGACAGCTCTACGAGCAGTACTTC.

This clonotype was detected only a few times. V is TRBV6-2 or TRBV6-3 and J is TRBJ1-2; perhaps TRBD1 as D (5 bases). Germline loops: CDR1 MNHEY, CDR2 SVGEGT. V was cut by 7 bases and J by 4 bases, with 19 bases left in between. This CDR3 has 15 amino acids. CDR3 in DNA: TGTGCCAGCAAAGTCAGGGCCAACGTGGGCTATGGCTACACCTTC. Translating gives CASKVRANVGYGYTF.

This clonotype was observed a few times. The genes are TRBV29-1 and TRBJ2-3, with a possible D match to TRBD2 (5 bases). This CDR3 spans 15 amino acids. In germline, CDR1 is SQVTM, CDR2 ANQGSEA. The V end was cut by 8 bases, the J end by 0 bases, with 18 bases between. CDR3 coding DNA: TGCAGCTTGATGTGGGAGAGTACTAGCACAGATACGCAGTATTTT. It codes for CSLMWESTSTDTQYF.

The J gene is TRBJ2-3, the V gene TRBV15; D tentatively fits TRBD1 or TRBD2 (5 bases each). CDR3 length equals 17 residues. Germline CDR1 and CDR2: LNHNV and YYDKDF (reference sequence). V dropped 1 base and J dropped 0 bases, with 14 bases sitting between them. The DNA for the CDR3 is TGTGCCACCAGCAGAGGTCTCCCGGGGACGAGCACAGATACGCAGTATTTT. It translates to CATSRGLPGTSTDTQYF.

This clonotype came up a few times. DNA of the CDR3: TGTGCCAGCAGTCCGAGGGTCCCCTACGAGCAGTACTTC. It codes for CASSPRVPYEQYF. This sequence joins TRBV12-3 or TRBV12-4 and TRBJ2-7; TRBD2 is a possible D gene (5 bases). CDR3 length: 13 residues. V lost 5 bases and J 2 bases, leaving 10 bases between the germline ends.

This clonotype was found a few times. Lacking the conserved final phenylalanine or tryptophan, this CDR3 likely reflects a read error. The DNA is left out, because the CDR3 cannot be placed on it with certainty; the CDR3 is given as TCRdb lists it. The rearrangement joins TRBV20-1 to TRBJ2-1. The CDR3 spans 11 amino acids, including both terminal residues. CDR1 is DFQATT and CDR2 is SNEGSKA in the germline V gene (reference sequence). Here the CDR3 reads CSARDRLGSFC.

V is TRBV5-6 and J is TRBJ2-1; D not resolved. This CDR3 has 13 residues. The V and J ends lost 4 bases and 6 bases respectively, with 11 bases between them. Germline V lookup: CDR1 SGHDT, CDR2 YYEEEE. The CDR3 is CASSPGRVNEQFF. The CDR3 nucleotides are TGTGCCAGCAGCCCCGGCCGGGTCAATGAGCAGTTCTTC.

CDR3 in DNA: TGTGCCAGCACGACCGGAGATACGCAGTATTTT. Translated, it gives CASTTGDTQYF. The J gene is TRBJ2-3, the V gene TRBV27, with D unclear. The CDR3 covers 11 residues. Trimming cost V 7 bases and J 5 bases, with 7 bases left between them. Per the germline V gene, CDR1 is MNHEY and CDR2 is SMNVEV (reference sequence).